This T cell receptor beta chain was obtained from a study of cytomegalovirus exposure and HLA in healthy donors. Turning to the study itself: As released early, the data held 80 million to 90 million unique TCRs from HLA-typed donors.

Primers included in the PCR were 60 Vbeta and 13 Jbeta primers. Assay: immunoSEQ multiplex PCR; the TCRdb copy retains only in-frame clones and omits some. The data show about 160,000 clones, around three quarters seen once. The CDR3 is 15 amino acids. Trimming shortened V by 5 bases and J by 1 base, and 15 bases separated the two germline ends. The germline gives CDR1 MNHEY, CDR2 SVGAGI. This clone was counted once. This receptor was identified in a man aged 40-50 years in good health and CMV-seropositive. The sample taken for sequencing was PBMCs. This chain uses TRBV6-5 with TRBJ2-7; D might be TRBD1 (6 bases). The CDR3 is CASSSPGTLSYEQYF. The CDR3 DNA follows: TGTGCCAGCAGTAGCCCCGGGACACTTTCCTACGAGCAGTACTTC.